This entry lists 16 T cell receptor beta chains sequenced from one sample in a study of shared clonotypes between healthy human individuals. Sequencing used immunoSEQ multiplex PCR; TCRdb keeps in-frame clones, though not all of them. The sample includes fewer than 650,000 clones, around 78% seen only once; the top ten take 10% to 15%. The specimen was PBMCs. The receptor set was obtained from a middle-aged woman in good health. Some clones in this sample may be carry-over from other donors' samples.

This clone was detected only a few times. V is TRBV7-3 and J is TRBJ2-2; D uncertain. Germline V gives CDR1 SGHTA, CDR2 FQGTGA. There are 14 residues in the CDR3. V was cut by 5 bases and J by 3 bases, with 10 bases left in between. This CDR3 is CASSPRSYTGELFF. The CDR3 nucleotides are TGTGCCAGCAGCCCCAGGAGTTACACCGGGGAGCTGTTTTTT. The full variable domain, in which reference TRBV7-3 and TRBJ2-2 provide the parts outside the CDR3, is GAGVSQTPSNKVTEKGKYVELRCDPISGHTALYWYRQSLGQGPEFLIYFQGTGAADDSGLPNDRFFAVRPEGSVSTLKIQRTERGDSAVYLCASSPRSYTGELFFGEGSRLTVL.

Details on this clone: This could be a read error, since a much larger clone is one nucleotide away. The gene calls are TRBV30 and TRBJ2-2, with D possibly being TRBD1 (5 bases). V gave up 5 bases and J gave up 5 bases, with 18 bases separating them. The length of the CDR3 is 15 residues. Germline loops: CDR1 GTSNPN, CDR2 SVGIG (reference sequence). The CDR3 here is CAWGEGADRTGELFF. The CDR3, as DNA: TGTGCCTGGGGCGAAGGGGCCGATAGGACCGGGGAGCTGTTTTTT.

This clone turned up a few times. This chain connects TRBV6-6 to TRBJ2-5; 7 bases map to TRBD1. The DNA end favors TRBJ2-7, so the J call may be wrong. This CDR3 is 15 amino acids long. Germline values: CDR1 MNHNY, CDR2 SVGAGI (reference sequence). The chain's CDR3 is CASSTYRGGSYEQYF. The DNA for the CDR3 is TGTGCCAGCAGTACCTACAGGGGTGGGTCCTACGAGCAGTACTTC.

The chain joins TRBV7-2 to TRBJ2-7; the D is unclear. The V end was cut by 3 bases, the J end by 2 bases, with 8 bases between. The CDR3 spans 13 residues. Germline V CDR1 and CDR2: SGHTA, FQGNSA. CDR3 sequence: CASSLSRTYEQYF. DNA for the CDR3: TGTGCCAGCAGCTTGTCCCGGACCTACGAGCAGTACTTC.

The count of this clone is one. The rearrangement joins TRBV19 to TRBJ2-2, with 9 bases that match TRBD2. The germline V gene has CDR1 LNHDA and CDR2 SQIVND (reference sequence). This CDR3 comprises 15 residues. With V trimmed by 6 bases and J by 6 bases, 8 bases remained unmatched. CDR3 bases: TGTGCCAGTAGCCCTAGCGGGGTAATATCCGGGGAGCTGTTTTTT. This encodes CASSPSGVISGELFF.

V gene TRBV13 combines with J gene TRBJ2-5, with 11 bases fitting TRBD2. Trimming took 6 bases from V and 5 from J; bases not matched to a gene: 14. Germline CDR1 reads PRHDT; CDR2 reads FYEKMQ (reference sequence). The CDR3 is 17 residues long. CDR3 sequence: CASSLQTSGKVGETQYF. The DNA of the CDR3 is TGTGCCAGCAGTCTCCAGACTAGCGGGAAGGTTGGGGAGACCCAGTACTTC. The whole variable domain, filled in from reference TRBV13 and TRBJ2-5, reads AAGVIQSPRHLIKEKRETATLKCYPIPRHDTVYWYQQGPGQDPQFLISFYEKMQSDKGSIPDRFSAQQFSDYHSELNMSSLELGDSALYFCASSLQTSGKVGETQYFGPGTRLLVL.

A few counts support this clone. This sequence joins TRBV28 and TRBJ2-7; D is perhaps TRBD1 or TRBD2 (5 bases each). The CDR3 consists of 13 residues. Germline CDR1 and CDR2: MDHEN and SYDVKM. The V and J ends lost 2 bases and 6 bases respectively, with 11 bases between them. CDR3 in DNA: TGTGCCAGCAGTTTACGGGGCATGCGCGAGCAGTACTTC. Its translation is CASSLRGMREQYF.

This chain uses TRBV19 with TRBJ2-5; TRBD2 aligns across 10 bases. CDR3 length equals 17 residues. CDR1 and CDR2 from the germline V gene are LNHDA and SQIVND (reference sequence). With 6 bases clipped from V and 0 bases from J, the junction kept 10 bases outside the gene matches. CDR3 nucleotides: TGTGCCAGTAGCCCCGGGGTAGCGGGAGGTAACCAAGAGACCCAGTACTTC. Its protein is CASSPGVAGGNQETQYF. Based on the CDR3 plus reference TRBV19 and TRBJ2-5, the full variable domain is DGGITQSPKYLFRKEGQNVTLSCEQNLNHDAMYWYRQDPGQGLRLIYYSQIVNDFQKGDIAEGYSVSREKKESFPLTVTSAQKNPTAFYLCASSPGVAGGNQETQYFGPGTRLLVL.

Only a few counts were recorded for this clone. V is TRBV28 and J is TRBJ2-6; possibly TRBD1 or TRBD2 for D (5 bases each). The CDR3 is made up of 17 amino acids. Germline loops: CDR1 MDHEN, CDR2 SYDVKM. With 7 bases removed from V and 0 bases from J, the gap between germline ends came to 16 bases. CDR3 amino acids: CASNLGASSSGANVLTF. Here the CDR3 DNA reads TGTGCCAGCAACCTCGGGGCTAGTTCCTCTGGGGCCAACGTCCTGACTTTC.

The count of this clone is one. V usage is TRBV9 and J usage is TRBJ2-7; a possible D gene is TRBD2 (6 bases). CDR1 and CDR2 from the germline V gene are SGDLS and YYNGEE. This CDR3 contains 15 residues. Trimming took 0 bases from V and 6 from J, leaving 16 bases between them. The CDR3 loop is CASSVAGGYGGEQYF. In DNA form, the CDR3 reads TGTGCCAGCAGCGTAGCTGGAGGGTATGGGGGCGAGCAGTACTTC.

CDR3 protein: CASSARTGREKLFF. CDR3 bases: TGTGCCAGCAGTGCCCGGACAGGGAGGGAAAAACTGTTTTTT. The rearrangement uses TRBV6-5 and TRBJ1-4, with 8 bases lining up with TRBD1. CDR3 length equals 14 residues. V lost 5 bases, J lost 8 bases, and 7 bases stayed unmatched. The germline V gene has CDR1 MNHEY and CDR2 SVGAGI.

The genes are TRBV6-4 and TRBJ1-5; D gene unclear. Germline-derived CDR1 and CDR2 are MRHNA and SNTAGT. The CDR3 sequence is 13 residues long. V lost 4 bases, J lost 5 bases, and 9 bases lay in between. DNA of the CDR3: TGTGCCAGCAGTGTTGAGGGCGATCAGCCCCAGCATTTT. Protein: CASSVEGDQPQHF.

Comments on this clone: The sample carries other DNA sequences with the same CDR3. This CDR3 reads CASSPLPGPNTGELFF. As DNA, the CDR3 is TGTGCCAGCTCACCTCTCCCGGGACCAAACACCGGGGAGCTGTTTTTT. V gene TRBV18 combines with J gene TRBJ2-2; D possibly uses TRBD1 or TRBD2 (5 bases each). V was cut by 3 bases and J by 2 bases, with 13 bases left in between. The germline V gene has CDR1 KGHSH and CDR2 LQKENI. The CDR3 sequence is 16 residues long.

The V gene is TRBV19, the J gene TRBJ2-7; D gene uncertain. CDR3 length equals 18 residues. The V gene lost 5 bases and the J gene lost 3 bases, with 26 bases spanning the gap. Germline V CDR1 and CDR2: LNHDA, SQIVND (reference sequence). The CDR3, as DNA: TGTGCCAGTAGTTCATTCTCCGGGCAACCTTCTAGGCACTACGAGCAGTACTTC. Protein sequence: CASSSFSGQPSRHYEQYF.

This clone was seen only once. This chain links TRBV18 with TRBJ2-7; a weak D match, TRBD2 (6 bases). Between the trimmed V and J ends, which lost 2 bases and 7 bases, there was a span of 9 bases. CDR1 and CDR2 (germline): KGHSH, LQKENI. The CDR3 contains 12 residues. The CDR3 DNA reads as TGTGCCAGCTCACCAGGAGGGAGGGAGCAGTACTTC. Its protein product is CASSPGGREQYF. The whole variable domain, remainder taken from reference TRBV18 and TRBJ2-7, is NAGVMQNPRHLVRRRGQEARLRCSPMKGHSHVYWYRQLPEEGLKFMVYLQKENIIDESGMPKERFSAEFPKEGPSILRIQQVVRGDSAAYFCASSPGGREQYFGPGTRLTVT.

This sequence joins TRBV15 and TRBJ2-1; the match to TRBD2 covers 11 bases. The V and J ends lost 5 bases and 4 bases, in that order; junction bases with no gene match: 7. CDR3 size: 16 residues. CDR1 and CDR2 (germline): LNHNV, YYDKDF (reference sequence). The CDR3 loop is CATSPRTSGLYNEQFF. The CDR3 DNA follows: TGTGCCACCAGCCCCCGGACTAGCGGGTTATACAATGAGCAGTTCTTC.